This T cell receptor beta chain was obtained from a study of OX40 agonist ivuxolimab in advanced cancers. Study context: Every patient in dose escalation had hepatocellular carcinoma, melanoma, renal cell or head and neck cancer.

CDR3 length: 16 residues. Germline CDR1 and CDR2: SGHTA and FQGNSA. V lost 1 base and J 1 base, leaving 14 bases between the germline ends. The table came from immunoSEQ multiplex PCR; TCRdb's copy has only in-frame clones and leaves some out. The sample yields roughly 100,000 clones, about 85% seen once. This sample comprised CD4+ or CD8+ T cells sorted from blood, obtained in a trial of the OX40 agonist ivuxolimab. This TCR was recovered from an adult with an advanced solid tumor such as melanoma, head and neck, liver or kidney cancer. V gene TRBV7-2 combines with J gene TRBJ2-7; D uncertain. The CDR3: CASSLETPRASYEQYF. The CDR3 nucleotides read TGTGCCAGCAGCTTAGAAACGCCCCGAGCATCCTACGAGCAGTACTTC. The variable domain in full, completed from reference TRBV7-2 and TRBJ2-7, reads GAGVSQSPSNKVTEKGKDVELRCDPISGHTALYWYRQSLGQGLEFLIYFQGNSAPDKSGLPSDRFSAERTGGSVSTLTIQRTQQEDSAVYLCASSLETPRASYEQYFGPGTRLTVT.